This entry lists 11 T cell receptor beta chains sequenced from one sample in a study of Ad26.COV2.S vaccination and SARS-CoV-2 variants (dated by TCRdb to the early 2020s). Per the publication, the treatment or condition label means: roughly 20 received Ad26.COV2.S at low or high dose, single or two shots; about 5 received placebo; per-sample allocation not given. Repertoires of vaccine and placebo recipients were sequenced from samples taken on day 63 after the first injection. Library preparation was by the immunoSEQ multiplex PCR assay. The immuneACCESS repertoire file appears here via TCRdb, limited to in-frame rearrangements. These files lack a portion of the clones; in checked studies, under half of the deficit traces to unresolved V genes, and the cause of the others is not known. The sample contains about 330,000 clones, roughly 90% of them found a single time. About 5.4% of the sample is held by the ten biggest clonotypes.

Source: peripheral blood, taken in a trial of Ad26.COV2.S vaccine versus placebo. Receptors originate from a person between 18 and 59 years old who received the Ad26.COV2.S COVID-19 vaccine or a placebo.

The J gene is TRBJ1-3, the V gene TRBV11-3; tentatively, D is TRBD1 (5 bases). Germline V CDR1 and CDR2: SGHNT, YENEEA. The CDR3 runs 16 residues. Between the trimmed V and J ends, which lost 5 bases and 0 bases, there was a span of 14 bases. CDR3 protein: CASSPRGRTSGNTIYF. In nucleotides, the CDR3 is TGTGCCAGCAGCCCCCGGGGGAGGACCTCTGGAAACACCATATATTTT. Combining the CDR3 with reference TRBV11-3 and TRBJ1-3 gives the whole variable domain EAGVVQSPRYKIIEKKQPVAFWCNPISGHNTLYWYLQNLGQGPELLIRYENEEAVDDSQLPKDRFSAERLKGVDSTLKIQPAELGDSAVYLCASSPRGRTSGNTIYFGEGSWLTVV.

The V and J genes are TRBV30 and TRBJ1-6, with a weak D call TRBD1 (5 bases). Germline CDR1 reads GTSNPN; CDR2 reads SVGIG (reference sequence). The V end lost 8 bases, the J end lost 5 bases, and 10 bases lay between the germline ends. There are 12 residues in the CDR3. The CDR3 reads CARGDNNSPLHF. In DNA, the CDR3 is TGTGCCAGGGGAGATAATAATTCACCCCTCCACTTT.

V gene TRBV11-2 combines with J gene TRBJ2-1; TRBD1 matches at 10 bases. The CDR3 is 18 amino acids. CDR1 SGHAT and CDR2 FQNNGV come from the germline V gene. Unmatched junction bases numbered 16, after V lost 5 bases and J lost 6 bases. The CDR3 region is CASSPSDRGRRVGNEQFF. CDR3 DNA sequence: TGTGCCAGCAGCCCAAGCGACAGGGGGCGCCGAGTTGGCAATGAGCAGTTCTTC. Supplemented by reference TRBV11-2 and TRBJ2-1, the full variable domain reads EAGVAQSPRYKIIEKRQSVAFWCNPISGHATLYWYQQILGQGPKLLIQFQNNGVVDDSQLPKDRFSAERLKGVDSTLKIQPAKLEDSAVYLCASSPSDRGRRVGNEQFFGPGTRLTVL.

This chain connects TRBV24-1 to TRBJ2-1; tentatively, D is TRBD1 (6 bases). Between the trimmed V and J ends, which lost 9 bases and 3 bases, there was a span of 23 bases. Germline V gene sequence: CDR1 KGHDR, CDR2 SFDVKD. The CDR3 has 17 amino acids. CDR3 nucleotide sequence: TGTGCCACCGGCTGGCTGGGGGCAGTACCCAACTACAATGAGCAGTTCTTC. As protein: CATGWLGAVPNYNEQFF.

V usage is TRBV7-9 and J usage is TRBJ2-1; TRBD1 matches 7 bases. CDR3 length equals 12 residues. Germline assignment: CDR1 SEHNR and CDR2 FQNEAQ (reference sequence). Trimming cost V 8 bases and J 5 bases; bases outside gene matches: 3. The CDR3 bases are TGTGCCAGCCCGGGACAGAACAATGAGCAGTTCTTC. Its translation: CASPGQNNEQFF.

The chain links TRBV24-1 to TRBJ1-1; 8 positions match TRBD1. Germline CDR1 is KGHDR and CDR2 is SFDVKD. J lost 5 bases, V lost 4 bases, and 11 bases had no gene match. The CDR3 totals 16 residues. The DNA for the CDR3 is TGTGCCACCAGTGAAGAGGACAGGGAAGATTTGACTGAAGCTTTCTTT. As protein: CATSEEDREDLTEAFF.

The genes are TRBV7-9 and TRBJ2-1, with TRBD2 identical over 11 bases. The CDR3 loop spans 15 amino acids. Per germline, CDR1 SEHNR and CDR2 FQNEAQ (reference sequence). Trimming at V came to 7 bases and at J to 4 bases, leaving 6 bases not matched to a gene. CDR3 bases: TGTGCCAGCAAACAGACTAGCGGGGTTTACAATGAGCAGTTCTTC. Protein: CASKQTSGVYNEQFF. The entire variable domain, with the rest obtained from reference TRBV7-9 and TRBJ2-1, is as follows: DTGVSQNPRHKITKRGQNVTFRCDPISEHNRLYWYRQTLGQGPEFLTYFQNEAQLEKSRLLSDRFSAERPKGSFSTLEIQRTEQGDSAMYLCASKQTSGVYNEQFFGPGTRLTVL.

The rearrangement uses TRBV11-3 and TRBJ2-3; D unclear. Trimming cost V 5 bases and J 3 bases, with 15 bases left between them. Germline V gene sequence: CDR1 SGHNT, CDR2 YENEEA. The CDR3 totals 15 residues. CDR3 nucleotides: TGTGCCAGCAGCCTTGGGGTCCTGGGAACAGATACGCAGTATTTT. This encodes CASSLGVLGTDTQYF.

Comments on this clone: The identical CDR3 is also encoded by other nucleotide sequences in the sample. The J gene is TRBJ1-1, the V gene TRBV27; 7 bases align to TRBD1. J lost 1 base, V lost 5 bases, and 4 bases had no gene match. CDR3 size: 14 residues. The V gene's germline CDR1 is MNHEY and CDR2 SMNVEV (reference sequence). The CDR3 DNA reads TGTGCCAGCAGTCCCACAGGGGCGAACACTGAAGCTTTCTTT. This gives the protein CASSPTGANTEAFF.

This clone has just one count. V gene TRBV28 combines with J gene TRBJ1-2; TRBD1 might be the D (5 bases). V shed 7 bases and J shed 3 bases, with 12 bases lying between them. The CDR3 length is 13 residues. Germline loops: CDR1 MDHEN, CDR2 SYDVKM. CDR3 protein: CASNVGGDYGYTF. The DNA of the CDR3 is TGTGCCAGCAACGTAGGAGGGGACTATGGCTACACCTTC.

This rearrangement joins TRBV4-3 to TRBJ1-6; no definite D call. Germline-derived CDR1 and CDR2 are LGHNA and YSLEER. V shed 0 bases and J shed 7 bases, with 13 bases lying between them. The CDR3 consists of 16 residues. The DNA for the CDR3 is TGCGCCAGCAGCCAAGATTTCCCGGACGGGAATTCACCCCTCCACTTT. Protein: CASSQDFPDGNSPLHF.